This TCR beta chain is drawn from a study of cytomegalovirus exposure and HLA in healthy donors. Study-wide findings and caveats: A previous analysis found most TCR beta V segments productive roughly 87% or roughly 30% of the time. Presence/absence analyses supposed approximately even sequencing depth among donors.

Worth noting for this clone: Its antigen is unknown.

This PCR relied on a set of 60 Vbeta primers and 13 Jbeta primers. Sequencing was performed with immunoSEQ multiplex PCR; in TCRdb, only in-frame clones are kept and a portion is missing. The sample yields approximately 110,000 clones, approximately 15% seen once. Deletions cut 3 bases from V and 5 bases from J, with 12 bases between. The CDR3 has 14 amino acids. The V gene's germline CDR1 is SNHLY and CDR2 FYNNEI. The sample taken for sequencing was PBMCs. The chain recombines TRBV2 with TRBJ2-3; D perhaps matches TRBD1 (5 bases). This sequence was found in a woman aged 18-29 years in good health and CMV-seronegative. The CDR3 loop is CASSEVGDRDTQYF. The CDR3 DNA reads TGTGCCAGCAGTGAGGTAGGGGATAGAGATACGCAGTATTTT. The complete variable domain, with remaining parts taken from reference TRBV2 and TRBJ2-3, reads EPEVTQTPSHQVTQMGQEVILRCVPISNHLYFYWYRQILGQKVEFLVSFYNNEISEKSEIFDDQFSVERPDGSNFTLKIRSTKLEDSAMYFCASSEVGDRDTQYFGPGTRLTVL.